This T cell receptor (beta chain) derives from a study of blood T cell repertoires in COVID-19. Study information: Sources were T cells, B-cell-depleted T cells, or PBMCs; the material itself was cDNA or gDNA.

Per the authors' pipeline: Reference gene primer amplification in the assay estimated nucleated cell counts. Assay used: immunoSEQ multiplex PCR; TCRdb lists only in-frame clones, some missing. V and J calls and clone size follow that table, whereas D and trimming were derived from the DNA. Of over 70,000 clones in the sample, around 90% were seen once. The specimen sequenced was peripheral blood. This receptor was taken from a woman older than 75 with active or convalescent COVID-19.

Written as DNA, the CDR3 is TGTGCCAGCAGTTTAATAGGCGGGACTAGCGGCAATGAGCAGTTCTTC. It specifies CASSLIGGTSGNEQFF. The rearrangement joins TRBV28 to TRBJ2-1; 11 bases are a match to TRBD2. Germline CDR1 and CDR2: MDHEN and SYDVKM. V shed 2 bases, J shed 6 bases, and the junction held 6 bases outside the gene matches. The CDR3 runs to 16 residues.